This section outlines one TCR beta chain sequence together with its context. Antigen: not known. Sequenced with the Oncomine TCR Beta short-read assay was DNA taken from cultured CD4+ T cells. It was cultured CD4+ T cells from which genomic DNA was extracted. TCRdb passed the PCR reads through MiXCR, listing each CDR3 protein once. There are 8,000 to 9,500 distinct CDR3 sequences in the sample; under 40% occur only once, and 25% to 30% lies in the top ten. The treatment: roughly ten-day PBMC culture with coronavirus spike peptide pools or control peptides (ViraFEST assay). CD4+ T cells that came from the unexposed donor were collected before the COVID-19 pandemic (2011-2018). The sample is drawn from a study of vaccination and CD4 T cells after COVID-19. Study at large: For control cultures, the treatment was a CEFX pool, an HIV-1 Nef pool, or no peptide.

Study-level findings and limits: There were relatively few convalescent patients studied, and there were no early post-infection timepoints.

From germline, CDR1 is SGHNT and CDR2 YENEEA. The V gene end was trimmed by 3 bases and the J gene end by 3 bases; junction bases not matched to a gene: 1. The CDR3 extends over 14 amino acids. The genes are TRBV11-3 and TRBJ2-1, with 8 bases lining up with TRBD2. The source is a human donor in good health. The material sequenced was CD4+ T cells from blood, cultured in vitro. The CDR3 nucleotides are TGTGCCAGCAGCTTCACTAGCGGCTACAATGAGCAGTTCTTC. Protein: CASSFTSGYNEQFF.